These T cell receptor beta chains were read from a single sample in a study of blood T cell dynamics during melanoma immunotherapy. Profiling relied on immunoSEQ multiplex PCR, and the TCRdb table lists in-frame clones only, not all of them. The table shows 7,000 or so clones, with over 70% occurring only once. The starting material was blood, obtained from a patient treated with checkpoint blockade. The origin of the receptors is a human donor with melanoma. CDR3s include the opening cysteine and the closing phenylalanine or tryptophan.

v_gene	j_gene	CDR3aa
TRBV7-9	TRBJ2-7	CASSSTGTLLYEQYF
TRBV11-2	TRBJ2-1	CASTLSPEPYNEQFF
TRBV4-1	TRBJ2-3	CASSPGLTTDTQYF
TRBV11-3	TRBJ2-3	CASSLGARDSTDTQYF
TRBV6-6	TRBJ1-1	CASSDILGAEAFF
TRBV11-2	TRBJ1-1	CASTAGLGAFF
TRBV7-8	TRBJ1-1	CASSLGPAGRLNTEAFF
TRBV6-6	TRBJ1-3	CATLPGSGNTIYF
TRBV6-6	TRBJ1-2	CASRAGTDYGYTF
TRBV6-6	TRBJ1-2	CASSSSGAIGYGYTF
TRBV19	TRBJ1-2	CASSVITGTGYYTF
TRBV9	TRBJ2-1	CASSVSGLAAMRNEQFF
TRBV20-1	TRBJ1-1	CSAPRVSIAFF
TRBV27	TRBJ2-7	CASSLGTGKYEQYF
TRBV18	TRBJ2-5	CASSRLQETQYF
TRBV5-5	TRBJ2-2	CASSLVQREFTGELFF
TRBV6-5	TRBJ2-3	CASRPGLSTDTQYF
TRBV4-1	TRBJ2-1	CASSSRGQEFRNEQFF
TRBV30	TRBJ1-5	CAWSVWRENQPQHF
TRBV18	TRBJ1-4	CASSPRNNEKLFF
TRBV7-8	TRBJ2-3	CASSLLAGGSTDTQYF
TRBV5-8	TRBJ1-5	CASHAGDWRPQHF
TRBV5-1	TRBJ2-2	CASSRTGGNTGELFF
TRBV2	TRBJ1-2	CASSEFQSPNYGYTF
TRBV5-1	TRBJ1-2	CASSPGVYGYTF
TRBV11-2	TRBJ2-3	CASSLGYPEADTQYF
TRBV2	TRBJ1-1	CASSGGMNTEAFF
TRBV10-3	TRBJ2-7	CAIRRAGYEQYF
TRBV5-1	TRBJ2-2	CASRPGSLAGVRTGELFF
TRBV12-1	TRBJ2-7	CASSPRDGRTYEQYF
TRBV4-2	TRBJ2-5	CASSPVSKGETQYF
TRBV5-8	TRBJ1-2	CASSLVTPLGTNYGYTF
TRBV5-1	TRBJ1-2	CASSPTDYGYTF
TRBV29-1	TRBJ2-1	CSVKREGRNEQFF
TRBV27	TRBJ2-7	CASRLGGRASYEQYF
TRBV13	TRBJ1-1	CASKLGDIGEAFF
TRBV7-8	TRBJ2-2	CASSPGLVGTGELFF
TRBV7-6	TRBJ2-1	CASSLGTSGRNEQFF
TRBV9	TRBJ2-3	CASSLTGAGDTQYF
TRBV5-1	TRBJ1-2	CASSLRQGGGYTF
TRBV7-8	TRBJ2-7	CASSPRRGTLYEQYF
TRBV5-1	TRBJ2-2	CASSWAGAGTGELFF
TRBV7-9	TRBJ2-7	CASSHPRDTGGYEQYF
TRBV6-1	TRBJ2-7	CATLRDGSSYEQYF